The clone carrying this T cell receptor (beta chain) appeared a few times. Antigen unknown. From germline, CDR1 is SQVTM and CDR2 ANQGSEA. The CDR3 covers 17 residues. V was shortened by 6 bases and J by 11 bases, with 34 bases between the two germline ends. The data were taken from a study of CD8+ T cells in alopecia areata. Study-level results: Higher clonality was seen in lesional scalp than in normal scalp, especially in alopecia totalis/universalis.

RNA was extracted and reverse transcribed into cDNA as the sequencing template. Clones were read by immunoSEQ multiplex PCR, and TCRdb kept only the in-frame ones, dropping some. The sample has some 200,000 clones, approximately 60% seen once. The chain has TRBV29-1 and TRBJ1-1; D is unresolved. This TCR was sampled from a human donor in good health. The sample consisted of CD8+ T cells sorted from blood. The chain's CDR3 is CSVAHMTSEGTRRVAFF. CDR3 nucleotide sequence: TGCAGCGTCGCCCACATGACTTCCGAGGGAACCCGTCGGGTGGCTTTCTTT.